The 7 T cell receptor beta chains reported below all come from one sample, sequenced in a study of T-cell memory formation after mild COVID-19. TCRdb used MiXCR to reprocess the 5' RACE reads, holding one entry per CDR3 protein. The repertoire has around 100,000 distinct CDR3 sequences, roughly 11% of them found once; the top ten carry approximately 40%. The sample consisted of PBMCs or a T cell subset sorted from them (not recorded which). These receptors all stem from a man aged 18 to 29 who had mild COVID-19 (a few samples of this study predate the infection). Cell type and time point are not known.

The chain recombines TRBV2 with TRBJ2-7; 8 bases are a match to TRBD1. Germline loops: CDR1 SNHLY, CDR2 FYNNEI. V gave up 6 bases and J gave up 2 bases; unmatched junction bases: 6. The CDR3 extends over 14 amino acids. The CDR3 protein is CASREQGGPYEQYF. Here the CDR3 DNA reads TGTGCCAGCAGAGAACAGGGGGGCCCCTACGAGCAGTACTTC. The full variable domain, completed using reference TRBV2 and TRBJ2-7, is EPEVTQTPSHQVTQMGQEVILRCVPISNHLYFYWYRQILGQKVEFLVSFYNNEISEKSEIFDDQFSVERPDGSNFTLKIRSTKLEDSAMYFCASREQGGPYEQYFGPGTRLTVT.

This rearrangement joins TRBV12-3 or TRBV12-4 to TRBJ1-1, with 7 bases lining up with TRBD1. The J segment lost 5 bases and the V segment lost 6 bases, leaving 9 bases of the junction unmatched. The CDR3 spans 14 residues. The CDR3 DNA reads TGTGCCAGCAGCCCAGGGGGAGGTTGGACTGAAGCTTTCTTT. It is translated as CASSPGGGWTEAFF.

This clonotype occurred a few times. The chain links TRBV12-3 or TRBV12-4 to TRBJ1-1; D is unresolved. The V gene lost 6 bases and the J gene lost 8 bases, with 13 bases spanning the gap. The CDR3 runs to 12 residues. The CDR3 loop reads CASRHPTAEAFF. The CDR3 coding sequence is TGTGCCAGCAGGCATCCCACCGCCGAAGCTTTCTTT.

This chain uses TRBV6-2 or TRBV6-3 with TRBJ2-1; D perhaps matches TRBD1 (5 bases). V lost 6 bases and J 9 bases, leaving 12 bases between the germline ends. This CDR3 spans 12 amino acids. Germline lookup yields CDR1 MNHEY and CDR2 SVGEGT. Written as DNA, the CDR3 is TGTGCCAGCAGGCAGGGCCTCGCTGAGCAGTTCTTC. This gives the protein CASRQGLAEQFF.

This clonotype has just a few counts. V is TRBV7-6 and J is TRBJ2-4, with D possibly being TRBD1 or TRBD2 (5 bases each). The CDR3 is 13 residues long. Between the trimmed V and J ends, which lost 4 bases and 6 bases, there was a span of 10 bases. Germline values: CDR1 SGHVS, CDR2 FNYEAQ. The CDR3 DNA sequence: TGTGCCAGCAGCTCCGAGGGGTTAAACATTCAGTACTTC. Translating it yields CASSSEGLNIQYF.

This clonotype has ten or more counts. This sequence joins TRBV7-9 and TRBJ2-5; a possible D gene is TRBD1 (6 bases). CDR3 size: 15 residues. V lost 5 bases and J 5 bases, leaving 18 bases between the germline ends. Germline lookup yields CDR1 SEHNR and CDR2 FQNEAQ (reference sequence). The CDR3 region is CASSASGTWLETQYF. CDR3 nucleotide sequence: TGTGCCAGCAGCGCATCCGGGACATGGCTGGAGACCCAGTACTTC.

The V call is TRBV7-9, the J call TRBJ2-5, with D maybe TRBD2 (7 bases). The CDR3 consists of 16 residues. Trimming left V 3 bases short and J 4 bases short, with 18 bases between. Germline V gene sequence: CDR1 SEHNR, CDR2 FQNEAQ (reference sequence). The DNA for the CDR3 is TGTGCCAGCAGCTTGATCCGGCAGGGAGGGGGAGAGACCCAGTACTTC. Its protein product is CASSLIRQGGGETQYF.